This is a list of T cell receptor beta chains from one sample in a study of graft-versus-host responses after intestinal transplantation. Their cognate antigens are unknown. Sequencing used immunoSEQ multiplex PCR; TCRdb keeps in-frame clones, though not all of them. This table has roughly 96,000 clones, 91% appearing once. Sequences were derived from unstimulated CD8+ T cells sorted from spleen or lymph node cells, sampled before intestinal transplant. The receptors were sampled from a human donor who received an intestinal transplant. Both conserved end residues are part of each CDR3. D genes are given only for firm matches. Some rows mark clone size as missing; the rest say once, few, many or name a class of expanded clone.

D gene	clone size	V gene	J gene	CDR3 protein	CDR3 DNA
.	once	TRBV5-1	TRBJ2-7	CASSLGGAPYEQYF	TGCGCCAGCAGCTTGGGAGGAGCCCCCTACGAGCAGTACTTC
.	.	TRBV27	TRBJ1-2	CASSLYRDYGYTF	TGTGCCAGCAGTTTATACAGAGACTATGGCTACACCTTC
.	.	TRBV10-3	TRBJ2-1	CAISELSRGMVNEQFF	TGTGCCATCAGTGAACTTAGTCGGGGGATGGTCAATGAGCAGTTCTTC
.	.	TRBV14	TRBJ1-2	CASSQDNNYGYTF	TGTGCCAGCAGCCAAGACAATAACTATGGCTACACCTTC
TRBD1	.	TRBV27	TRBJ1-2	CASSQITGQTRDGYTF	TGTGCCAGCAGTCAGATAACGGGACAGACGAGGGATGGCTACACCTTC
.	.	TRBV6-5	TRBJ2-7	CASSYSKGGKYEQYF	TGTGCCAGCAGTTACTCGAAAGGGGGTAAATACGAGCAGTACTTC
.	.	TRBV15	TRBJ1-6	CATSPGQRNSPLHF	TGTGCCACCAGCCCGGGACAAAGAAATTCACCCCTCCACTTT
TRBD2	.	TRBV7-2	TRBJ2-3	CASSLASGTSVGDTQYF	TGTGCCAGCAGCTTAGCGTCCGGGACTAGTGTAGGAGATACGCAGTATTTT
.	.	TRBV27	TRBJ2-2	CASSLSPNTGELFF	TGTGCCAGCAGTTTATCCCCTAACACCGGGGAGCTGTTTTTT
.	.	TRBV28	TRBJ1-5	CASSLSGTYQPQHF	TGTGCCAGCAGTTTATCGGGGACATATCAGCCCCAGCATTTT
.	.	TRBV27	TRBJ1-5	CASIKGGQPQHF	TGTGCCAGCATTAAGGGAGGTCAGCCCCAGCATTTT
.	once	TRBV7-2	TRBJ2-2	CASSPLGANTGELFF	TGTGCCAGCAGCCCCCTCGGGGCGAACACCGGGGAGCTGTTTTTT
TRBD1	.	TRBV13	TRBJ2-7	CASSLGTGGSEQYF	TGTGCCAGCAGCCTCGGGACAGGGGGAAGCGAGCAGTACTTC
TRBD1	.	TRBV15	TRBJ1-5	CATSRVSGGNQPQHF	TGTGCCACCAGCAGAGTATCAGGGGGGAATCAGCCCCAGCATTTT
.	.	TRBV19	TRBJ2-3	CASSRAQGADTQYF	TGTGCCAGTAGTCGAGCCCAAGGGGCAGATACGCAGTATTTT
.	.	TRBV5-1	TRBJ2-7	CASSPSTSRSYEQYF	TGCGCCAGCAGCCCGTCGACTAGTAGGTCCTACGAGCAGTACTTC
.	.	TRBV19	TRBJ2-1	CASSIAHENEQFF	TGTGCCAGTAGTATTGCTCACGAGAATGAGCAGTTCTTC
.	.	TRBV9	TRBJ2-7	CASSVGGMTYEQYF	TGTGCCAGCAGCGTAGGCGGAATGACCTACGAGCAGTACTTC
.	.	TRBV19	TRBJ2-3	CASSPDTSTDTQYF	TGTGCCAGTAGTCCAGACACTTCCACAGATACGCAGTATTTT
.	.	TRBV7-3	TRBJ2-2	CASSPSLSNTGELFF	TGTGCCAGCAGCCCCTCTCTATCGAACACCGGGGAGCTGTTTTTT
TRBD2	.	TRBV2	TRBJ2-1	CASSEDSGTTYNEQFF	TGTGCCAGCAGTGAGGATAGCGGGACCACCTACAATGAGCAGTTCTTC
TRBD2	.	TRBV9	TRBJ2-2	CASSLGLAGGRNTGELFF	TGTGCCAGCAGCCTGGGACTAGCGGGAGGGCGGAACACCGGGGAGCTGTTTTTT
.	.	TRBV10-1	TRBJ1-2	CASSPSQGPYGYTF	TGCGCCAGCAGTCCCTCCCAGGGGCCCTATGGCTACACCTTC
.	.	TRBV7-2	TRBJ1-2	CASSSEAYGYTF	TGTGCCAGCAGCTCCGAGGCCTATGGCTACACCTTC
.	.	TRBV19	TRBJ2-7	CASSQDSYEQYF	TGTGCCAGTAGTCAGGACTCCTACGAGCAGTACTTC
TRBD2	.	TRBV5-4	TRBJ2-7	CASSSHPSGGELSYEQYF	TGTGCCAGCAGCTCTCATCCATCGGGGGGGGAGCTTTCCTACGAGCAGTACTTC
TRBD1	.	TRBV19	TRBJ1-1	CASSTDRVWAEAFF	TGTGCCAGTAGTACCGACAGGGTGTGGGCTGAAGCTTTCTTT
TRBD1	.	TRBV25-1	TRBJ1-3	CASSEPRDSSGNTIYF	TGTGCCAGCAGTGAACCTCGGGACAGCTCTGGAAACACCATATATTTT
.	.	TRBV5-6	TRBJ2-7	CASSLAGNSYEQYF	TGTGCCAGCAGCTTGGCGGGAAATTCCTACGAGCAGTACTTC
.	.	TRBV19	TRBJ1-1	CASSIGTGNTEAFF	TGTGCCAGTAGTATAGGTACAGGCAACACTGAAGCTTTCTTT
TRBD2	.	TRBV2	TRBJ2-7	CASRGTSGSYEQYF	TGTGCCAGCAGGGGGACTAGCGGCTCCTACGAGCAGTACTTC
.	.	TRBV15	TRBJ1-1	CATSRDRGGGTEAFF	TGTGCCACCAGCAGAGATCGGGGGGGCGGCACTGAAGCTTTCTTT
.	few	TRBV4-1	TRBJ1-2	CASSQETGPRRDGYTF	TGCGCCAGCAGCCAAGAAACTGGCCCGAGGAGAGATGGCTACACCTTC
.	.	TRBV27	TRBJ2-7	CASSLSGRTLVEQYF	TGTGCCAGCAGTTTATCAGGTAGAACCCTAGTAGAGCAGTACTTC
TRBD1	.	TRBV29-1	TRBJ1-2	CSVHPTGDTNYGYTF	TGCAGCGTTCACCCTACAGGGGACACGAACTATGGCTACACCTTC
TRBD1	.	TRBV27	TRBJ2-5	CASARTGIQETQYF	TGTGCCAGCGCTCGGACAGGGATTCAAGAGACCCAGTACTTC
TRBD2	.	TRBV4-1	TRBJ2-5	CASSRILAEQETQYF	TGCGCCAGCAGCCGAATACTAGCGGAACAAGAGACCCAGTACTTC
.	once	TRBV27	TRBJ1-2	CASRVGEYGYTF	TGTGCCAGCAGGGTCGGAGAATATGGCTACACCTTC
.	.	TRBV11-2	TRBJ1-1	CASSLAGGAGTEAFF	TGTGCCAGCAGCTTAGCTGGGGGCGCAGGCACTGAAGCTTTCTTT
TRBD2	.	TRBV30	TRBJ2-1	CAWSAGTNPNEQFF	TGTGCCTGGAGTGCCGGGACTAACCCTAATGAGCAGTTCTTC
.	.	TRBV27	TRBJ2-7	CASSLGQGGHEQYF	TGTGCCAGCAGTTTAGGGCAGGGTGGCCACGAGCAGTACTTC
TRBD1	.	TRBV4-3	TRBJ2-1	CASSQEVQGGVEQFF	TGCGCCAGCAGCCAAGAAGTACAGGGGGGAGTTGAGCAGTTCTTC
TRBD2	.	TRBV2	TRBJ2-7	CASSGALGEGEQYF	TGTGCCAGCAGCGGGGCCCTCGGGGAGGGCGAGCAGTACTTC
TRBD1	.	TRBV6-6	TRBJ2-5	CASKLSRDRGLETQYF	TGTGCCAGCAAACTCTCCCGGGACAGGGGATTGGAGACCCAGTACTTC
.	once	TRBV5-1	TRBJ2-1	CASSLDPPVAGSPYNEQFF	TGCGCCAGCAGCTTGGATCCTCCGGTTGCCGGGAGCCCCTACAATGAGCAGTTCTTC
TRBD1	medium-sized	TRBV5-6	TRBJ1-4	CASSLKNRGAREKLFF	TGTGCCAGCAGCTTGAAAAACAGGGGGGCTAGAGAAAAACTGTTTTTT
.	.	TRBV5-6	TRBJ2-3	CASSLVAVDTQYF	TGTGCCAGCAGCTTGGTGGCAGTAGATACGCAGTATTTT
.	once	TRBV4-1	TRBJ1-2	CASSQDRWAPYGYTF	TGCGCCAGCAGCCAAGATCGCTGGGCACCCTATGGCTACACCTTC
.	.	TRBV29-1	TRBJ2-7	CSVEGGPYEQYF	TGCAGCGTTGAAGGGGGGCCCTACGAGCAGTACTTC
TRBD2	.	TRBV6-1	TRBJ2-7	CASNGGEPFSYEQYF	TGTGCCAGCAATGGGGGGGAGCCCTTTTCCTACGAGCAGTACTTC
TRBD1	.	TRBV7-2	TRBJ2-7	CASSLASGGTYEQYF	TGTGCCAGCAGCTTAGCGTCAGGGGGCACCTACGAGCAGTACTTC
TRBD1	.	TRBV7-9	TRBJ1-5	CASSLADRGPYSNQPQHF	TGTGCCAGCAGCTTGGCGGACAGGGGGCCATATAGCAATCAGCCCCAGCATTTT
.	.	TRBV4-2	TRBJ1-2	CASSQERAEANYGYTF	TGTGCCAGCAGCCAGGAAAGGGCGGAGGCTAACTATGGCTACACCTTC
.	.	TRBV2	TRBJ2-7	CATRQSSYEQYF	TGTGCCACTAGACAGAGCTCCTACGAGCAGTACTTC
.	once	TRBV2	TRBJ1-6	CASRPTVSYNSPLHF	TGTGCCAGCAGACCGACAGTCTCCTATAATTCACCCCTCCACTTT
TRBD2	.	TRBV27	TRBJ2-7	CASSLGAGLAGLYEQYF	TGTGCCAGCAGTTTAGGGGCCGGACTAGCGGGACTATACGAGCAGTACTTC
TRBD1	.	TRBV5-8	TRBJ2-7	CASSLRDRVYEQYF	TGTGCCAGCAGCCTCCGGGACAGGGTCTACGAGCAGTACTTC
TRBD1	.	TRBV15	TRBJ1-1	CATSSRTGLTEAFF	TGTGCCACCAGCAGTCGGACAGGGCTGACTGAAGCTTTCTTT